One sample yielded the 32 T cell receptor beta chains listed below, sequenced in a study of post-analysis software for immune sequencing data. General study findings and limits: In patients, a few TRBV segments were more frequent than in controls, with TRBV5-6, TRBV5-1 and TRBV20-1 among them.

These receptors' antigens are unknown. Sequencing libraries made from TCR beta cDNA carried unique molecular identifiers. A single record per CDR3 protein comes from TCRdb applying MiXCR to the PCR reads. The sample contains 650,000 to 850,000 distinct CDR3 sequences, about 45% of which appear only once. Sequenced material: blood. These receptors were taken from a girl aged 5-17 years with multiple sclerosis.

This clonotype appeared a few times. V usage is TRBV20-1 and J usage is TRBJ2-1; D may be TRBD2 (5 bases). Trimming shortened V by 6 bases and J by 1 base, and 10 bases separated the two germline ends. This CDR3 has 13 residues. Germline V gene sequence: CDR1 DFQATT, CDR2 SNEGSKA (reference sequence). The CDR3 DNA follows: TGCAGTGCCGAGGGCCTTTCCTACAATGAGCAGTTCTTC. Amino acid sequence: CSAEGLSYNEQFF.

This chain uses TRBV29-1 with TRBJ2-1; 12 positions match TRBD2. Losses at the gene ends were 6 bases for V and 6 bases for J; bases not matched to a gene: 6. Per germline, CDR1 SQVTM and CDR2 ANQGSEA. The CDR3 covers 14 residues. CDR3 DNA: TGCAGCGTCGGGACTAGCGGGTTTTTCAATGAGCAGTTCTTC. This encodes CSVGTSGFFNEQFF.

In this sample, this clonotype turned up a few times. This chain links TRBV20-1 with TRBJ2-3, with TRBD2 matching over 7 bases. The junction had 9 bases not matched to a gene; V was cut back by 6 bases and J by 6 bases. The CDR3 covers 13 residues. Germline loops: CDR1 DFQATT, CDR2 SNEGSKA (reference sequence). CDR3 region: CSAPPGGFDTQYF. The CDR3 DNA follows: TGCAGTGCCCCACCGGGGGGATTTGATACGCAGTATTTT.

The chain couples TRBV20-1 to TRBJ1-5; 8 bases are shared with TRBD1. The CDR3 runs 13 residues. V was pared by 6 bases and J by 1 base, with 2 bases of the junction left unmatched. The germline gives CDR1 DFQATT, CDR2 SNEGSKA (reference sequence). Written as DNA, the CDR3 is TGCAGTGCGCAGGGGGCCAGCAATCAGCCCCAGCATTTT. Protein: CSAQGASNQPQHF.

The V gene is TRBV12-3 or TRBV12-4, the J gene TRBJ2-3, with D unclear. CDR3 length: 14 residues. Trimming stripped 4 bases from V and 0 bases from J, with 8 bases between. The CDR3 protein is CASSCGGSTDTQYF. As DNA, the CDR3 is TGTGCCAGCAGTTGCGGTGGGAGCACAGATACGCAGTATTTT.

This clonotype has just a few counts. The CDR3 DNA follows: TGTGCCACCAGTGATTTAGCAGGAGACACAGATACGCAGTATTTT. It encodes CATSDLAGDTDTQYF. The chain has TRBV24-1 and TRBJ2-3; D is ambiguous. V lost 1 base and J 2 bases, leaving 9 bases between the germline ends. Germline CDR1 is KGHDR and CDR2 is SFDVKD. This CDR3 region has 15 residues.

V usage is TRBV21-1 and J usage is TRBJ2-6. TRBV21-1 is tagged as a pseudogene. The CDR3 has 18 residues. The DNA of the CDR3 is TGTGCCAGCAGCAAACAGAGTAAGCGATCCTCTGGGGCCAACGTCCTGACTTTC. Protein: CASSKQSKRSSGANVLTF.

J is TRBJ2-1 and V is TRBV20-1; 9 bases match TRBD2. This CDR3 contains 15 residues. Unmatched junction bases numbered 6, after V lost 2 bases and J lost 4 bases. The germline V gene encodes CDR1 DFQATT and CDR2 SNEGSKA (reference sequence). CDR3 sequence reads: CSARRSGRLYNEQFF. The CDR3 region has the DNA TGCAGTGCTAGACGTAGCGGGAGACTGTACAATGAGCAGTTCTTC.

The sample holds one count of this clonotype. J is TRBJ2-3 and V is TRBV7-9; D gene unclear. The V gene's germline CDR1 is SEHNR and CDR2 FQNEAQ (reference sequence). This CDR3 is built from 15 residues. Between the trimmed V and J ends, which lost 5 bases and 3 bases, there was a span of 15 bases. Here the CDR3 reads CASSPPGRLTDTQYF. For the CDR3, the DNA is TGTGCCAGCAGCCCCCCTGGACGTTTGACAGATACGCAGTATTTT.

This clonotype was picked up one time. This chain uses TRBV21-1 with TRBJ1-2. TRBV21-1 is tagged as a pseudogene. This CDR3 region has 16 residues. CDR3 in DNA: TGTGCCAGCAGCAAAGAGGGCAGGGCCCCAGGCTATGGCTACACCTTC. Translating it yields CASSKEGRAPGYGYTF.

The chain links TRBV7-9 to TRBJ2-5; D is ambiguous. This CDR3 comprises 14 residues. Trimming stripped 3 bases from V and 2 bases from J, with 10 bases between. Germline CDR1 SEHNR, CDR2 FQNEAQ (reference sequence). The CDR3 DNA sequence: TGTGCCAGCAGCTTCTGGGCTAAACAAGAGACCCAGTACTTC. Translating it yields CASSFWAKQETQYF.

The V gene is TRBV29-1, the J gene TRBJ2-7; no reliable D call. Germline-derived CDR1 and CDR2 are SQVTM and ANQGSEA. V lost 3 bases and J lost 5, with 20 bases in between. The length of the CDR3 is 15 residues. For the CDR3, the DNA is TGCAGCGTTGAGGCACATAATCTTGATGGCCACGAGCAGTACTTC. This sequence encodes CSVEAHNLDGHEQYF.

The rearrangement links TRBV25-1 to TRBJ2-4, with 11 bases aligning to TRBD1. The tail of the sequence fits TRBJ2-7 better, so the J call may be wrong. Germline V gene data show CDR1 as MGHDK and CDR2 as SYGVNS. This CDR3 is built from 17 residues. CDR3 residues: CASSGAGTGGYSYEQYF. The CDR3 region has the DNA TGTGCCAGCAGTGGAGCCGGGACAGGGGGTTACTCCTACGAGCAGTACTTC.

This clonotype came up a few times. V is TRBV28 and J is TRBJ1-4, with D tentatively TRBD1 (5 bases). This CDR3 spans 15 amino acids. In germline, CDR1 is MDHEN, CDR2 SYDVKM. V was pared by 5 bases and J by 5 bases, with 15 bases between. For the CDR3, the DNA is TGTGCCAGCAGTCCCGGGGGAATCGGCAATGAAAAACTGTTTTTT. It translates to CASSPGGIGNEKLFF.

The table lists this clonotype with a few counts. The rearrangement joins TRBV7-3 to TRBJ2-4; 10 nucleotides align to TRBD1. With V trimmed by 4 bases and J by 0 bases, 6 bases remained unmatched. This CDR3 contains 17 residues. Germline V gene lookup returns CDR1 SGHTA and CDR2 FQGTGA. DNA for the CDR3: TGTGCCAGCAGCTCCCGACAGGGGGCTTTAGCCAAAAACATTCAGTACTTC. Amino acid sequence: CASSSRQGALAKNIQYF.

This chain links TRBV28 with TRBJ2-7; weak D call: TRBD1 (5 bases). CDR1 MDHEN and CDR2 SYDVKM come from the germline V gene. V shed 3 bases and J shed 6 bases, with 15 bases lying between them. This CDR3 spans 14 amino acids. The CDR3 region has the DNA TGTGCCAGCAGTTTTGGACACTCTCCCGGCGAGCAGTACTTC. It translates to CASSFGHSPGEQYF.

The V gene is TRBV24-1, the J gene TRBJ2-5; the D gene could be TRBD1 or TRBD2 (5 bases each). Germline V gives CDR1 KGHDR, CDR2 SFDVKD. The CDR3 spans 17 residues. V was pared by 4 bases and J by 1 base, with 18 bases between. The CDR3 DNA is TGTGCCACCAGTGACCGGGGACGAGCGGACTTCCAAGAGACCCAGTACTTC. Amino acid sequence: CATSDRGRADFQETQYF.

This chain joins TRBV6-6 and TRBJ1-2; D gene unclear. CDR3 length: 11 residues. Germline assignment: CDR1 MNHNY and CDR2 SVGAGI (reference sequence). The V gene lost 6 bases and the J gene lost 8 bases, with 10 bases spanning the gap. CDR3 amino acids: CASSPTGGYTF. For the CDR3, the DNA is TGTGCCAGCAGCCCCACGGGGGGCTACACCTTC.

The chain links TRBV12-3 or TRBV12-4 to TRBJ2-4; 13 positions agree with TRBD2. Losses at the gene ends were 4 bases for V and 3 bases for J; bases not matched to a gene: 15. CDR3 size: 20 residues. In DNA form, the CDR3 reads TGTGCCAGCAGTTCCACGACTAGCGGGAGGAATATGTGGGGCAAAAACATTCAGTACTTC. This codes for CASSSTTSGRNMWGKNIQYF.

This chain links TRBV2 with TRBJ2-1; 9 bases match TRBD1. The CDR3 is 13 residues long. Germline assignment: CDR1 SNHLY and CDR2 FYNNEI. With V trimmed by 9 bases and J by 4 bases, 4 bases remained unmatched. The CDR3 sequence is CARTGGIYNEQFF. The DNA for the CDR3 is TGTGCCAGGACAGGGGGAATTTACAATGAGCAGTTCTTC.

V and J are TRBV15 and TRBJ2-5, with TRBD1 identical over 7 bases. The germline V gene has CDR1 LNHNV and CDR2 YYDKDF (reference sequence). The V gene end was trimmed by 1 base and the J gene end by 2 bases; junction bases not matched to a gene: 4. The CDR3 runs to 15 residues. The CDR3 is CATSRAGTDQETQYF. Here the CDR3 DNA reads TGTGCCACCAGCAGAGCTGGGACAGATCAAGAGACCCAGTACTTC. The full variable domain, rest sourced from reference TRBV15 and TRBJ2-5, is DAMVIQNPRYQVTQFGKPVTLSCSQTLNHNVMYWYQQKSSQAPKLLFHYYDKDFNNEADTPDNFQSRRPNTSFCFLDIRSPGLGDTAMYLCATSRAGTDQETQYFGPGTRLLVL.

This clonotype was recorded only once. V and J are TRBV5-5 and TRBJ2-4, with D possibly matching TRBD1 (6 bases). Judging by the DNA end, TRBJ2-7 fits better; the J call may be wrong. Germline V gene lookup returns CDR1 SGHKS and CDR2 YYEKEE (reference sequence). CDR3 size: 16 residues. This chain's CDR3 is CASSLWDTSGAYEQYF. CDR3 DNA sequence: TGTGCCAGCAGCTTGTGGGACACCTCAGGGGCCTACGAGCAGTACTTC.

V is TRBV7-9 and J is TRBJ1-5; possible D gene TRBD1, 5 bases. CDR3 length: 15 amino acids. Looked up from germline, CDR1 is SEHNR and CDR2 is FQNEAQ (reference sequence). The V end lost 5 bases, the J end lost 3 bases, and 14 bases lay between the germline ends. The CDR3 DNA sequence: TGTGCCAGCAGCCCGGATCAGGGAGTCAATCAGCCCCAGCATTTT. Its translation is CASSPDQGVNQPQHF.

The chain carries TRBV19 and TRBJ1-2; D gene ambiguous. Germline V gene lookup returns CDR1 LNHDA and CDR2 SQIVND (reference sequence). Trimming took off 3 bases at V and 7 bases at J, with 6 bases between the two ends. This CDR3 comprises 11 residues. CDR3 sequence: CASSMAGGYTF. CDR3 nucleotides: TGTGCCAGTAGTATGGCAGGTGGCTACACCTTC.

J is TRBJ1-6 and V is TRBV9; 7 bases are shared with TRBD1. Trimming took 2 bases from V and 7 from J; bases not matched to a gene: 6. Germline V lookup: CDR1 SGDLS, CDR2 YYNGEE. This CDR3 region has 15 residues. Written as DNA, the CDR3 is TGTGCCAGCAGCGTCACCGGGACAGCGAATTCACCCCTCCACTTT. Its protein product is CASSVTGTANSPLHF.

The chain uses TRBV24-1 and TRBJ2-5; D not resolved. CDR1 is KGHDR, CDR2 SFDVKD, per germline. This CDR3 spans 12 amino acids. V lost 1 base and J lost 2, with 1 base in between. CDR3 sequence: CATSDFQETQYF. DNA of the CDR3: TGTGCCACCAGTGATTTTCAAGAGACCCAGTACTTC.

J is TRBJ2-4 and V is TRBV12-3 or TRBV12-4; no reliable D call. The CDR3 covers 17 residues. V dropped 5 bases and J dropped 0 bases, with 17 bases sitting between them. CDR3 region: CASSAITGPLAKNIQYF. The CDR3 nucleotides read TGTGCCAGCAGTGCCATAACCGGGCCACTAGCCAAAAACATTCAGTACTTC.

The chain is built from TRBV11-2 and TRBJ2-3; D is perhaps TRBD2 (6 bases). V lost 0 bases, J lost 1 base, and 11 bases lay in between. CDR3 length: 16 amino acids. Germline loops: CDR1 SGHAT, CDR2 FQNNGV. DNA for the CDR3: TGTGCCAGCAGCTTAGAAGGGGCTAGCGGCACAGATACGCAGTATTTT. It yields the protein CASSLEGASGTDTQYF. Together with reference TRBV11-2 and TRBJ2-3, the CDR3 gives the full variable domain: EAGVAQSPRYKIIEKRQSVAFWCNPISGHATLYWYQQILGQGPKLLIQFQNNGVVDDSQLPKDRFSAERLKGVDSTLKIQPAKLEDSAVYLCASSLEGASGTDTQYFGPGTRLTVL.

The CDR3 nucleotides read TGCAGTGCACAGGACAGACAAGAGACCCAGTACTTC. Translating gives CSAQDRQETQYF. The V and J genes are TRBV20-1 and TRBJ2-5; tentatively, D is TRBD1 (6 bases). This CDR3 spans 12 amino acids. The V and J ends lost 6 bases and 2 bases respectively, with 10 bases between them. Germline values: CDR1 DFQATT, CDR2 SNEGSKA (reference sequence).

This clonotype was seen only a few times. The chain joins TRBV4-3 to TRBJ2-1; TRBD2 is a possible D gene (7 bases). Between the trimmed V and J ends, which lost 0 bases and 12 bases, there was a span of 12 bases. The CDR3 runs to 13 residues. From germline, CDR1 is LGHNA and CDR2 YSLEER. CDR3 bases: TGCGCCAGCAGCCAAGATGAGAGGGGGGGGCAGTTCTTC. It specifies CASSQDERGGQFF.

This clonotype was seen a handful of times. The chain links TRBV9 to TRBJ2-3; 9 bases agree with TRBD1. Germline values: CDR1 SGDLS, CDR2 YYNGEE. The CDR3 is made up of 14 amino acids. After removal of 5 bases from V and 5 bases from J, the junction contained 6 bases not matched to a gene. The CDR3 nucleotides are TGTGCCAGCAGGTCGGGACAGGGTGAAGATACGCAGTATTTT. This gives the protein CASRSGQGEDTQYF.

The V and J genes are TRBV12-3 or TRBV12-4 and TRBJ2-3; 7 nucleotides agree with TRBD2. The CDR3 contains 15 residues. J gave up 2 bases and V 4 bases, and 6 bases lay outside the gene matches. The chain's CDR3 is CASSSKRDDTDTQYF. The CDR3 coding sequence is TGTGCCAGCAGTTCTAAGCGGGACGACACAGATACGCAGTATTTT.